These 26 T cell receptor beta chains were all obtained from the same sample, sequenced in a study of T cell responses to AZD1222 COVID-19 vaccine. Produced via immunoSEQ multiplex PCR; TCRdb's table is partial and in-frame only. The sample holds 95,000 to 110,000 clones, roughly 90% seen once. The source was peripheral blood, collected on day 0 of AZD1222 vaccination. All receptors derive from an adult in good health.

This rearrangement joins TRBV6-5 to TRBJ2-7; D gene uncertain. The CDR3 is made up of 14 amino acids. Trimming took off 6 bases at V and 0 bases at J, with 12 bases between the two ends. Germline V CDR1 and CDR2: MNHEY, SVGAGI. The DNA of the CDR3 is TGTGCCAGCAGCCCAGAAACGTACTCCTACGAGCAGTACTTC. This codes for CASSPETYSYEQYF.

This clone occurred a few times. The J gene is TRBJ1-5, the V gene TRBV6-5, with D maybe TRBD1 (6 bases). CDR3 length: 15 residues. The V end lost 7 bases, the J end lost 0 bases, and 13 bases lay between the germline ends. CDR1 MNHEY and CDR2 SVGAGI come from the germline V gene. CDR3 in DNA: TGTGCCAGCATGGACAGACCGTCTAGCAATCAGCCCCAGCATTTT. Translation: CASMDRPSSNQPQHF.

The chain recombines TRBV7-8 with TRBJ1-6; tentatively, D is TRBD1 (5 bases). Trimming pared 6 bases from V and 0 bases from J, leaving 12 bases between. This CDR3 spans 16 amino acids. The germline V gene has CDR1 SGHVS and CDR2 FQNEAQ. CDR3 loop: CASRGGTSSYNSPLHF. CDR3 DNA sequence: TGTGCCAGCAGGGGGGGGACGAGCTCCTATAATTCACCCCTCCACTTT.

The V and J genes are TRBV2 and TRBJ1-1; D is perhaps TRBD1 (5 bases). The germline V gene encodes CDR1 SNHLY and CDR2 FYNNEI. The CDR3 spans 13 residues. V gave up 10 bases and J gave up 1 base, with 13 bases separating them. The CDR3 protein is CAILRAANTEAFF. CDR3 bases: TGTGCCATTCTCAGGGCGGCGAACACTGAAGCTTTCTTT.

The chain couples TRBV30 to TRBJ1-1; D unclear. The germline CDR1 and CDR2 sequences are GTSNPN and SVGIG (reference sequence). This CDR3 is built from 13 residues. The ends were cut back, 2 bases at V and 1 base at J, with 8 bases in the middle. The CDR3 spells CAWSWEGNTEAFF. CDR3 bases: TGTGCCTGGAGTTGGGAGGGGAACACTGAAGCTTTCTTT. Supplemented by reference TRBV30 and TRBJ1-1, the full variable domain reads SQTIHQWPATLVQPVGSPLSLECTVEGTSNPNLYWYRQAAGRGLQLLFYSVGIGQISSEVPQNLSASRPQDRQFILSSKKLLLSDSGFYLCAWSWEGNTEAFFGQGTRLTVV.

This chain joins TRBV28 and TRBJ1-2; the D is unclear. V lost 10 bases, J lost 2 bases, and 14 bases lay in between. This CDR3 contains 13 residues. In germline, CDR1 is MDHEN, CDR2 SYDVKM. Written as DNA, the CDR3 is TGTGCCACCTCCCCCCCGGGGAACTATGGCTACACCTTC. Translating it yields CATSPPGNYGYTF.

The CDR3 sequence: CASSYRVNQPQHF. The CDR3 DNA reads TGTGCCAGCAGTTACAGGGTTAATCAGCCCCAGCATTTT. The gene calls are TRBV28 and TRBJ1-5; tentative D call: TRBD1 (6 bases). Germline CDR1 is MDHEN and CDR2 is SYDVKM. The ends were cut back, 4 bases at V and 4 bases at J, with 8 bases in the middle. CDR3 length: 13 residues.

This chain's CDR3 is CASSIARGAEAFF. The CDR3 DNA reads as TGTGCCAGTAGTATTGCCAGGGGAGCTGAAGCTTTCTTT. V usage is TRBV19 and J usage is TRBJ1-1, with a tentative D call TRBD1 (6 bases). Per the germline V gene, CDR1 is LNHDA and CDR2 is SQIVND (reference sequence). V gave up 3 bases and J gave up 6 bases, with 11 bases separating them. This CDR3 spans 13 amino acids.

The chain recombines TRBV7-9 with TRBJ1-1; D remains unclear. Looked up from germline, CDR1 is SEHNR and CDR2 is FQNEAQ (reference sequence). The V gene lost 5 bases and the J gene lost 5 bases, with 15 bases spanning the gap. The CDR3 has 14 amino acids. The CDR3 loop reads CASSKEGLGTEAFF. In DNA, the CDR3 is TGTGCCAGCAGCAAGGAGGGCTTAGGAACTGAAGCTTTCTTT.

V and J are TRBV18 and TRBJ2-1; D might be TRBD2 (5 bases). Germline CDR1 is KGHSH and CDR2 is LQKENI. V dropped 6 bases and J dropped 5 bases, with 14 bases sitting between them. CDR3 size: 14 residues. Here the CDR3 reads CASSLTGVNNEQFF. The CDR3 DNA reads as TGTGCCAGCTCGCTAACCGGGGTTAACAATGAGCAGTTCTTC.

The genes are TRBV7-2 and TRBJ1-5; D remains ambiguous. The CDR3 is 13 residues long. CDR1 and CDR2 from the germline V gene are SGHTA and FQGNSA. The V and J ends lost 4 bases and 2 bases respectively, with 6 bases between them. CDR3 amino acids: CASSSAGNQPQHF. CDR3 nucleotide sequence: TGTGCCAGCAGCTCGGCGGGCAATCAGCCCCAGCATTTT.

In its sample, this clone was seen a few times. V is TRBV9 and J is TRBJ2-7, with 8 bases matching TRBD2. Per germline, CDR1 SGDLS and CDR2 YYNGEE. V was clipped by 1 base and J by 2 bases; unmatched bases: 5. CDR3 length: 15 residues. The CDR3 nucleotides read TGTGCCAGCAGCGTAAGGGCGGGAGGCCCCTACGAGCAGTACTTC. Protein: CASSVRAGGPYEQYF.

This rearrangement joins TRBV4-3 to TRBJ1-6, with D hard to call. CDR3 length: 16 residues. Germline CDR1 and CDR2: LGHNA and YSLEER. Deletions cut 4 bases from V and 5 bases from J, with 15 bases between. CDR3 in amino acids: CASSPPGGRNNSPLHF. CDR3 bases: TGCGCCAGCAGCCCCCCAGGTGGCAGGAATAATTCACCCCTCCACTTT.

The chain employs TRBV4-3 and TRBJ2-7; 13 positions agree with TRBD2. The CDR3 length is 15 residues. Looked up from germline, CDR1 is LGHNA and CDR2 is YSLEER. V shed 4 bases, J shed 3 bases, and the junction held 3 bases outside the gene matches. The DNA of the CDR3 is TGCGCCAGCAGCCCGGGGACTAGCGGGATCTACGAGCAGTACTTC. It encodes CASSPGTSGIYEQYF.

This clone was seen a handful of times. The chain couples TRBV10-3 to TRBJ2-7, with a possible D match to TRBD2 (7 bases). V was pared by 8 bases and J by 9 bases, with 14 bases between. This CDR3 is built from 11 residues. Per germline, CDR1 ENHRY and CDR2 SYGVKD. The CDR3 here is CAIGGGNRQYF. The DNA for the CDR3 is TGTGCCATCGGCGGGGGCAATAGGCAGTACTTC.

This sequence joins TRBV6-7 and TRBJ1-3; possible D gene TRBD1, 6 bases. TRBV6-7 is an open reading frame whose function is uncertain. This CDR3 has 17 amino acids. V was trimmed by 5 bases and J by 4 bases, leaving 21 bases between them. CDR3 residues: CASSQAGGGANGNTIYF. CDR3 nucleotides: TGTGCCAGCAGTCAAGCCGGAGGGGGGGCTAACGGAAACACCATATATTTT.

The chain recombines TRBV24-1 with TRBJ2-1; D unclear. Per germline, CDR1 KGHDR and CDR2 SFDVKD. This CDR3 has 13 amino acids. Deletions cut 4 bases from V and 3 bases from J, with 6 bases between. CDR3: CATSDSRYNEQFF. The CDR3 nucleotides read TGTGCCACCAGTGACTCCCGCTACAATGAGCAGTTCTTC.

V usage is TRBV12-3 or TRBV12-4 and J usage is TRBJ1-6; the D is unclear. The CDR3 is 13 amino acids. V was shortened by 0 bases and J by 8 bases, with 5 bases between the two germline ends. The CDR3 DNA reads TGTGCCAGCAGTTTAGCGAGGGATTCACCCCTCCACTTT. Translation gives CASSLARDSPLHF.

This clone was recorded a few times. The CDR3 DNA sequence: TGTGCCAGCAGCTTCAATGGGGGCAATGAGCAGTTCTTC. It encodes CASSFNGGNEQFF. This sequence joins TRBV11-1 and TRBJ2-1; possibly TRBD1 or TRBD2 for D (5 bases each). Trimming removed 3 bases from V and 6 bases from J, with 9 bases in between. This CDR3 comprises 13 residues. Germline V gene lookup returns CDR1 SGHAT and CDR2 FQDESV (reference sequence).

CDR3 residues: CARPILTGPNGYTF. The CDR3 nucleotides read TGTGCCAGGCCAATTCTGACCGGCCCAAATGGCTACACCTTC. The chain uses TRBV2 and TRBJ1-2; D call uncertain. The V and J ends lost 9 bases and 6 bases respectively, with 20 bases between them. The germline V gene encodes CDR1 SNHLY and CDR2 FYNNEI. CDR3 length: 14 amino acids.

The chain employs TRBV27 and TRBJ2-7, with D possibly being TRBD1 or TRBD2 (5 bases each). V was trimmed by 4 bases and J by 8 bases, leaving 18 bases between them. The CDR3 is made up of 14 amino acids. CDR1 is MNHEY and CDR2 is SMNVEV in the germline V gene (reference sequence). The DNA for the CDR3 is TGTGCCAGCAGTTCGGGGAGCACAGGTGTCAAGCAGTACTTC. Translation gives CASSSGSTGVKQYF.

The genes are TRBV9 and TRBJ2-1; 7 bases match TRBD2. Germline V lookup: CDR1 SGDLS, CDR2 YYNGEE. This CDR3 has 15 amino acids. V shed 0 bases and J 6 bases; nucleotides not matched to a gene: 6. In DNA, the CDR3 is TGTGCCAGCAGCGTAGCGGGAGGCCCATTCAATGAGCAGTTCTTC. This gives the protein CASSVAGGPFNEQFF.

The chain links TRBV19 to TRBJ2-1; D not resolved. Germline V CDR1 and CDR2: LNHDA, SQIVND (reference sequence). With 6 bases removed from V and 10 bases from J, the gap between germline ends came to 16 bases. This CDR3 contains 13 residues. The CDR3 sequence: CASRDMGNLEQFF. As DNA, the CDR3 is TGTGCCAGTAGAGATATGGGGAACCTCGAGCAGTTCTTC.

This clone was observed a handful of times. The chain is built from TRBV19 and TRBJ2-5; a weak D match, TRBD2 (6 bases). V was trimmed by 8 bases and J by 2 bases, leaving 9 bases between them. Germline V gene data show CDR1 as LNHDA and CDR2 as SQIVND (reference sequence). The CDR3 has 12 residues. In DNA, the CDR3 is TGTGCCAGTGGGGGGATTCAAGAGACCCAGTACTTC. It is translated as CASGGIQETQYF.

This clone was picked up a small number of times. J is TRBJ2-7 and V is TRBV5-1, with 7 bases matching TRBD2. Germline V gene data show CDR1 as SGHRS and CDR2 as YFSETQ. The ends lost 0 bases at V and 3 bases at J; junction bases unmatched: 6. The CDR3 consists of 15 residues. The CDR3 bases are TGCGCCAGCAGCTTGGGAGCGGGGCCGCTCTACGAGCAGTACTTC. Protein: CASSLGAGPLYEQYF. Full variable domain (remainder filled in from reference TRBV5-1 and TRBJ2-7): KAGVTQTPRYLIKTRGQQVTLSCSPISGHRSVSWYQQTPGQGLQFLFEYFSETQRNKGNFPGRFSGRQFSNSRSEMNVSTLELGDSALYLCASSLGAGPLYEQYFGPGTRLTVT.

The V call is TRBV5-1, the J call TRBJ1-2, with TRBD1 matching 8 bases. This CDR3 is 16 amino acids long. Unmatched junction bases numbered 8, after V lost 0 bases and J lost 4 bases. Germline V CDR1 and CDR2: SGHRS, YFSETQ. CDR3 in DNA: TGCGCCAGCAGCTTGGCGACAGGGGAAGTTAGCTATGGCTACACCTTC. Translated: CASSLATGEVSYGYTF.